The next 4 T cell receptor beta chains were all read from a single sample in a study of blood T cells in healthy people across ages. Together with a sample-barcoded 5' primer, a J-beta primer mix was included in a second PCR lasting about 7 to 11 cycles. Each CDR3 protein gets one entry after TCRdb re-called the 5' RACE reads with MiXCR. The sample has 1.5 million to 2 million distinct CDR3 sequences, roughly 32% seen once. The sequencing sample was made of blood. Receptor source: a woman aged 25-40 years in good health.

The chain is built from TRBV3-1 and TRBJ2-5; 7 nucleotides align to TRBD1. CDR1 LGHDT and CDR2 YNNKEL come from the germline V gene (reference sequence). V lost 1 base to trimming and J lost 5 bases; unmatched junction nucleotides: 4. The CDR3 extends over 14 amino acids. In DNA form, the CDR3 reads TGTGCCAGCAGCCAAGCTGCGACAGGGGAGACCCAGTACTTC. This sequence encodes CASSQAATGETQYF.

CDR3 residues: CASSPAVLGSGYTF. CDR3 in DNA: TGCGCCAGCAGCCCGGCGGTGTTGGGTTCTGGCTACACCTTC. The rearrangement joins TRBV5-1 to TRBJ1-2; no clear D. CDR1 SGHRS and CDR2 YFSETQ come from the germline V gene. With 4 bases removed from V and 7 bases from J, the gap between germline ends came to 17 bases. The CDR3 extends over 14 amino acids.

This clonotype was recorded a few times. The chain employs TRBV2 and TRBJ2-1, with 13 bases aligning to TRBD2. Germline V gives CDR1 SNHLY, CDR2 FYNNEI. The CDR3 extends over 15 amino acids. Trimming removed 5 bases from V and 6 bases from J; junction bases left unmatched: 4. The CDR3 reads CASSSLAGGANEQFF. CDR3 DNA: TGTGCCAGCAGTTCACTAGCGGGAGGGGCCAATGAGCAGTTCTTC.

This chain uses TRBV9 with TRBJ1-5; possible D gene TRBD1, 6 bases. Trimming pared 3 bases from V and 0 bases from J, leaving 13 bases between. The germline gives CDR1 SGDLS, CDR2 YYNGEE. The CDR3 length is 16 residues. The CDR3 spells CASSGTADHSNQPQHF. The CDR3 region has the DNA TGTGCCAGCAGCGGGACAGCCGATCATAGCAATCAGCCCCAGCATTTT.